The 5 T cell receptor beta chains given below trace back to one sample, sequenced in a study of regulatory T cells in long-lasting Graves disease. Time point reported: persistent/refractory GD, antithyroid drugs over 5 years with positive TRAb. RNA from PBMCs was the source of the TCR library. Arm-PCR with iRepertoire HTBI primers amplified the CDR3 regions for these TCR beta libraries. One entry per CDR3 protein, called by TCRdb with MiXCR from the multiplex PCR reads. The sample contains about 460,000 distinct CDR3 sequences, 22% of which appear only once. Sequencing was performed on peripheral blood mononuclear cells (PBMCs), taken when the disease was refractory, from a patient treated with antithyroid drugs. The receptors were gathered from a female donor with Graves disease.

The chain carries TRBV6-1 and TRBJ1-2, with 9 bases aligning to TRBD1. CDR1 is MNHNS and CDR2 is SASEGT in the germline V gene. With 3 bases clipped from V and 10 bases from J, the junction kept 6 bases outside the gene matches. CDR3 length: 13 amino acids. CDR3 loop: CASSEYRGRDYTF. DNA for the CDR3: TGTGCCAGCAGTGAGTACAGGGGGCGAGACTACACCTTC.

This clonotype was seen many times. The chain employs TRBV20-1 and TRBJ1-2; D is ambiguous. The germline CDR1 and CDR2 sequences are DFQATT and SNEGSKA (reference sequence). This CDR3 has 13 amino acids. Trimming took off 5 bases at V and 4 bases at J, with 14 bases between the two ends. The CDR3: CSAFGPKAYGYTF. Written as DNA, the CDR3 is TGCAGTGCTTTTGGACCGAAGGCCTATGGCTACACCTTC.

This clonotype showed up many times. The CDR3 protein is CASSLTSGGEGTQYF. CDR3 in DNA: TGTGCCAGCAGTCTGACTAGCGGGGGTGAAGGGACCCAGTACTTC. This chain joins TRBV12-3 or TRBV12-4 and TRBJ2-5; TRBD2 matches 12 bases. The CDR3 loop spans 15 amino acids. After removal of 5 bases from V and 7 bases from J, the junction contained 8 bases not matched to a gene.

The CDR3 loop is CASSLVQSTEAFF. For the CDR3, the DNA is TGTGCCAGCAGCTTAGTGCAGAGTACTGAAGCTTTCTTT. V is TRBV7-9 and J is TRBJ1-1; D ambiguous. Per germline, CDR1 SEHNR and CDR2 FQNEAQ (reference sequence). CDR3 size: 13 residues. V lost 1 base to trimming and J lost 5 bases, with 8 bases between them.

This clonotype was seen only a few times. A read error may explain this, as a much larger clone is one base away. The chain is built from TRBV28 and TRBJ1-1; D is unclear. The germline V and J ends were trimmed by 4 bases and 7 bases, with 13 bases remaining between them. The CDR3 loop spans 13 amino acids. Germline V gene lookup returns CDR1 MDHEN and CDR2 SYDVKM. In nucleotides, the CDR3 is TGTGCCAGCAGTTGGACCTCCAGCATTGAAGCTTTCTTT. Its translation: CASSWTSSIEAFF.